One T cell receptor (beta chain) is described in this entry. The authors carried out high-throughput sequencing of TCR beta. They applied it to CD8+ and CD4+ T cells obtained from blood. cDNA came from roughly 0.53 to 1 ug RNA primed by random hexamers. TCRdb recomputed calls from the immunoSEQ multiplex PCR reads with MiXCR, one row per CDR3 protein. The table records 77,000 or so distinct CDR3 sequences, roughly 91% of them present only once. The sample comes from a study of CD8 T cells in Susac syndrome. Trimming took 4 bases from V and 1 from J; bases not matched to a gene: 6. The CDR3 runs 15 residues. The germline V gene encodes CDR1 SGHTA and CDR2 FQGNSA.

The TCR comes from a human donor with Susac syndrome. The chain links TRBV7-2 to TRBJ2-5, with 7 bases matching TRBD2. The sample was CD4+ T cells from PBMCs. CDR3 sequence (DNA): TGTGCCAGCAGCTCTGGCGGGGGAGGCCAAGAGACCCAGTACTTC. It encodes CASSSGGGGQETQYF.